What follows describes a single T cell receptor (beta chain). Its antigen remains unidentified. The CDR3 length is 12 residues. With 7 bases clipped from V and 6 bases from J, the junction kept 6 bases outside the gene matches. Germline V gene data show CDR1 as SQVTM and CDR2 as ANQGSEA. The sample originates from a study of healthy donors' naive CD4 and CD8 T cells. Turning to the study itself: Three donor age groups were sampled: 20-25, 40-50 and 60-70 years; half female. All functional IMGT TCR alpha variants were covered by new primers.

Each TCR library used approximately 500 ng of total RNA and a linear amplification protocol. TCRdb re-analysed the reads in MiXCR, keeping a single row per CDR3 protein. The table lists roughly 200,000 distinct CDR3 sequences, around 70% of them singletons, with about 2.1% in the top ten. Findings and caveats of the study: Possible naive T cell homeostatic proliferation bias remained unaddressed. Positive CDR3 charge linked to CD4+ cells, negative to CD8+ cells.

Sample: naive CD4+ and CD8+ T cells sorted from blood, pooled from several donors. This receptor was taken from a pool of human donors in good health; the sample pools cells from several healthy donors. J is TRBJ2-4 and V is TRBV29-1; 7 nucleotides match TRBD2. CDR3 nucleotides: TGCAGCGCCCGGGGGGTCGGAAACATTCAGTACTTC. Protein product: CSARGVGNIQYF. Combining the CDR3 with reference TRBV29-1 and TRBJ2-4 gives the whole variable domain SAVISQKPSRDICQRGTSLTIQCQVDSQVTMMFWYRQQPGQSLTLIATANQGSEATYESGFVIDKFPISRPNLTFSTLTVSNMSPEDSSIYLCSARGVGNIQYFGAGTRLSVL.